Listed here are 17 T cell receptor beta chains from one sample, sequenced in a study of T cells in Graves' hyperthyroidism and ophthalmopathy. Amplified TCR beta CDR3 regions derived from RNA transcripts. HTBI primers were the set used in a first-round RT-PCR of the TCR CDR3. TCRdb processed the multiplex PCR reads anew with MiXCR; each CDR3 protein has one entry. The sample includes 540,000 or so distinct CDR3 sequences, around 46% of them seen just once. The specimen was peripheral blood or thyroid tissue (not recorded which). The receptors originated from an adult woman with Graves' disease, either hyperthyroidism or ophthalmopathy (not recorded which).

The CDR3, as DNA: TGTGCCACCGGGACTAGCGGGGGTTCCCTCTCCTACGAGCAGTACTTC. Translation: CATGTSGGSLSYEQYF. The chain is built from TRBV12-3 or TRBV12-4 and TRBJ2-7; 14 nucleotides align to TRBD2. After removal of 10 bases from V and 0 bases from J, the junction contained 8 bases not matched to a gene. This CDR3 region has 16 residues.

This sequence joins TRBV20-1 and TRBJ2-3; 7 bases fit TRBD1. Germline loops: CDR1 DFQATT, CDR2 SNEGSKA (reference sequence). The V gene end was trimmed by 3 bases and the J gene end by 2 bases; junction bases not matched to a gene: 8. This CDR3 spans 15 amino acids. This chain's CDR3 is CSASPGTDYTDTQYF. The CDR3 DNA reads TGCAGTGCTAGTCCCGGGACAGATTACACAGATACGCAGTATTTT.

This clonotype was found many times. The chain recombines TRBV7-9 with TRBJ2-7; 8 bases match TRBD2. Germline CDR1 SEHNR, CDR2 FQNEAQ (reference sequence). V gave up 6 bases and J gave up 0 bases; unmatched junction bases: 25. CDR3 length: 21 amino acids. The CDR3 protein is CASSLERTSGSISRGSYEQYF. CDR3 nucleotides: TGTGCCAGCAGTCTAGAGAGGACGAGCGGGAGCATCTCGCGGGGCTCCTACGAGCAGTACTTC.

The genes are TRBV20-1 and TRBJ1-2, with 8 bases lining up with TRBD1. Trimming removed 3 bases from V and 8 bases from J; junction bases left unmatched: 14. Germline CDR1 reads DFQATT; CDR2 reads SNEGSKA (reference sequence). There are 15 residues in the CDR3. This chain's CDR3 is CSASPTGGPLGGYTF. The CDR3 nucleotides are TGCAGTGCTAGCCCTACAGGGGGTCCCCTCGGGGGCTACACCTTC.

At least ten counts were recorded for this clonotype. The chain joins TRBV7-2 to TRBJ2-5; 12 bases align to TRBD2. This CDR3 has 17 residues. V was clipped by 5 bases and J by 5 bases; unmatched bases: 12. Germline lookup yields CDR1 SGHTA and CDR2 FQGNSA. The CDR3 spells CASSVTSGSGGWETQYF. CDR3 nucleotides: TGTGCCAGCAGCGTGACTAGCGGGAGTGGGGGCTGGGAGACCCAGTACTTC.

V gene TRBV19 combines with J gene TRBJ1-3, with D hard to call. The CDR3 contains 16 residues. CDR1 is LNHDA and CDR2 is SQIVND in the germline V gene (reference sequence). The ends were cut back, 3 bases at V and 0 bases at J, with 12 bases in the middle. The CDR3 DNA reads as TGTGCCAGTAGTATCGTTGAGCTGGGCTCTGGAAACACCATATATTTT. It yields the protein CASSIVELGSGNTIYF.

This clonotype was detected only once. V is TRBV4-2 and J is TRBJ2-7; TRBD2 aligns across 8 bases. This CDR3 contains 14 residues. Trimming at V came to 4 bases and at J to 3 bases, leaving 5 bases not matched to a gene. Germline V gene lookup returns CDR1 LGHNA and CDR2 YNFKEQ. The chain's CDR3 is CASSPGLAYYEQYF. DNA for the CDR3: TGTGCCAGCAGCCCAGGACTAGCCTACTACGAGCAGTACTTC.

The CDR3 reads CASSLRPGEKLFF. CDR3 nucleotides: TGTGCCAGCAGCCTCCGCCCCGGGGAAAAACTGTTTTTT. V and J are TRBV16 and TRBJ1-4; unclear D gene. Germline lookup yields CDR1 KGHSY and CDR2 FQNENV. V shed 4 bases and J shed 8 bases, with 11 bases lying between them. The length of the CDR3 is 13 residues.

This clonotype was observed at least ten times. CDR3: CASSKYYEQYF. CDR3 DNA sequence: TGTGCCAGCAGCAAATACTACGAGCAGTACTTC. V gene TRBV7-9 combines with J gene TRBJ2-7; D gene ambiguous. Germline values: CDR1 SEHNR, CDR2 FQNEAQ (reference sequence). Trimming took 5 bases from V and 3 from J, leaving 5 bases between them. The CDR3 consists of 11 residues.

CDR3 DNA sequence: TGTGCCAGCAGCGAACAGGGAGACTCACCCCTCCACTTT. Protein product: CASSEQGDSPLHF. The chain is built from TRBV9 and TRBJ1-6, with D tentatively TRBD1 (6 bases). Trimming removed 3 bases at V and 10 bases at J, with 11 bases between. Germline CDR1 is SGDLS and CDR2 is YYNGEE. The CDR3 has 13 residues.

The V and J genes are TRBV7-2 and TRBJ2-7; TRBD2 matches at 10 bases. The CDR3 spans 11 residues. Germline V gene lookup returns CDR1 SGHTA and CDR2 FQGNSA. After removal of 3 bases from V and 11 bases from J, the junction contained 1 base not matched to a gene. The CDR3 region is CASSFSGRKYF. In DNA, the CDR3 is TGTGCCAGCAGCTTTAGCGGGAGGAAGTACTTC.

This clonotype was counted between two and nine times. The CDR3 sequence is CSSKQGSPDTEAFF. Here the CDR3 DNA reads TGCAGCTCAAAACAGGGTTCGCCGGATACTGAAGCTTTCTTT. The chain recombines TRBV29-1 with TRBJ1-1; weak D call: TRBD1 (6 bases). The germline V gene encodes CDR1 SQVTM and CDR2 ANQGSEA. V shed 8 bases and J shed 5 bases, with 21 bases lying between them. The CDR3 is 14 residues long.

J is TRBJ1-4 and V is TRBV7-6, with a tentative D call TRBD1 (6 bases). CDR3 length: 15 amino acids. Germline loops: CDR1 SGHVS, CDR2 FNYEAQ. V shed 0 bases and J shed 7 bases, with 12 bases lying between them. The CDR3, as DNA: TGTGCCAGCAGCTTAGCGGCAGGGGTCGGTGAAAAACTGTTTTTT. Translated, it gives CASSLAAGVGEKLFF.

This clonotype appeared a few times. The chain is built from TRBV29-1 and TRBJ2-3; D is unresolved. V was cut by 7 bases and J by 0 bases, with 8 bases left in between. Looked up from germline, CDR1 is SQVTM and CDR2 is ANQGSEA. The CDR3 covers 12 residues. This CDR3 is CSADQSTDTQYF. The CDR3 DNA sequence: TGCAGCGCAGACCAGAGCACAGATACGCAGTATTTT.

This clonotype occurred many times. The chain links TRBV12-3 or TRBV12-4 to TRBJ1-4, with a possible D match to TRBD1 (6 bases). This CDR3 has 16 amino acids. V was pared by 2 bases and J by 6 bases, with 16 bases between. CDR3 in amino acids: CASSLSWQGNDEKLFF. The DNA for the CDR3 is TGTGCCAGCAGTTTAAGCTGGCAGGGGAATGATGAAAAACTGTTTTTT.

J is TRBJ1-2 and V is TRBV5-6; D might be TRBD1 (6 bases). The ends were cut back, 2 bases at V and 8 bases at J, with 19 bases in the middle. The CDR3 sequence is 15 residues long. From germline, CDR1 is SGHDT and CDR2 YYEEEE. In DNA, the CDR3 is TGTGCCAGCAGCTTAAGAAGGCAGGGGTCGGGGGGCTACACCTTC. Its translation is CASSLRRQGSGGYTF.

There are many counts of this clonotype. The genes are TRBV20-1 and TRBJ1-2, with D unclear. From germline, CDR1 is DFQATT and CDR2 SNEGSKA (reference sequence). V was cut by 1 base and J by 4 bases, with 13 bases left in between. The CDR3 spans 14 residues. Here the CDR3 DNA reads TGCAGTGCTAGAGGCCTTGGTCGGGCCTATGGCTACACCTTC. Translated, it gives CSARGLGRAYGYTF.